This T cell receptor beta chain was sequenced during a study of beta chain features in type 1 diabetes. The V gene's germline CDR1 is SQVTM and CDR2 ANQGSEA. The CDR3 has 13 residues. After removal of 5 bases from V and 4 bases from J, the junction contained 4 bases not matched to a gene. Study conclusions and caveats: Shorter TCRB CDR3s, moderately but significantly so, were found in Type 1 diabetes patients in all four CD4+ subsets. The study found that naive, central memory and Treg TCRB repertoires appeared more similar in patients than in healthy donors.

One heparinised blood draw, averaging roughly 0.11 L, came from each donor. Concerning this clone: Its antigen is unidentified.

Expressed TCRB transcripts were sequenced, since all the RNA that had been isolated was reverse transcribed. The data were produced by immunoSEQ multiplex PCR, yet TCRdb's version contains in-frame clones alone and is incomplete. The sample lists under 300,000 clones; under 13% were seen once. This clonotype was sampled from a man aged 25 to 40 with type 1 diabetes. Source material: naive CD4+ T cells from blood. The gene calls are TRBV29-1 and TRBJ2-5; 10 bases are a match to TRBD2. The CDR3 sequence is CSVFRTSGETQYF. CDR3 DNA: TGCAGCGTTTTCCGGACTAGCGGAGAGACCCAGTACTTC.